The present T cell receptor beta chain was sequenced within a study of CD8+ T cells in alopecia areata. As for the study in general: Tofacitinib dosing lasted 6 to 18 months, which was then followed by 6 months off drug.

The treatment denotes: oral pan-JAK inhibitor, 5-10 mg twice daily. Study results and limitations: In scalp and blood during tofacitinib, many expanded lesional clones persisted. A single nonresponder leaves the baseline CD8+ expansion link to response uncertain. Higher clonality and more expanded CD8+ clones appeared in lesional than normal scalp.

Remarks on this clone: Its antigen is unknown.

Sequencing templates came from extracted RNA that was reverse transcribed into cDNA. This table comes from immunoSEQ multiplex PCR, and its TCRdb copy is limited to in-frame clones, with some not included. The table records over 150,000 clones, more than 55% of them present only once. From germline, CDR1 is MGHRA and CDR2 YSYEKL. The CDR3 has 15 amino acids. V was cut by 4 bases and J by 2 bases, with 14 bases left in between. This receptor was obtained from a human donor with alopecia areata. This chain links TRBV4-1 with TRBJ1-2, with D possibly matching TRBD1 (5 bases). Sequencing was performed on CD4+ T cells sorted from blood, taken at week 4, from a patient treated with tofacitinib. The CDR3 nucleotides are TGCGCCAGCAGCCTCCTAGAGGGGCCAAACTATGGCTACACCTTC. Translating it yields CASSLLEGPNYGYTF.